These 6 T cell receptor beta chains were all obtained from the same sample, sequenced in a study of CD8+CD57+ T cells in acquired aplastic anemia (dated by TCRdb to 2017 to 2018). Sequencing was carried out with an Illumina HiSeq 2000. TCR beta VDJ combination and CDR3 sequence profiling used genomic DNA as the template. The public sequencing data were trimmed at Q25 with fastp and processed into clonotypes with MiXCR by TCRdb, which kept only in-frame beta chains. Every distinct CDR3 protein forms one entry, paired with its most common genes and DNA. Within this sample are approximately 57,000 distinct CDR3 sequences, with roughly three fifths of them counted one time only. Roughly 15% of the sample is taken by the ten largest. Flow cytometry had shown CD8+CD57+ cell expansion in the patients selected for sequencing. The material sequenced was sorted CD4+, CD8+, or CD8+CD57+ T cells (not recorded which) from PBMCs. These receptors were taken from a human donor with aplastic anemia.

This chain connects TRBV15 to TRBJ1-2; D may be TRBD1 (6 bases). Looked up from germline, CDR1 is LNHNV and CDR2 is YYDKDF (reference sequence). The CDR3 contains 14 residues. Between the trimmed V and J ends, which lost 1 base and 9 bases, there was a span of 15 bases. CDR3 loop: CATSRVVGRGSYTF. Written as DNA, the CDR3 is TGTGCCACCAGCAGAGTAGTGGGGAGGGGGAGCTACACCTTC.

The chain links TRBV10-1 to TRBJ2-1, with 8 bases that match TRBD2. Looked up from germline, CDR1 is WNHNN and CDR2 is SYGVQD (reference sequence). The CDR3 consists of 17 residues. V lost 2 bases to trimming and J lost 6 bases; unmatched junction nucleotides: 12. The CDR3 loop reads CASSEREGLRFTNEQFF. The CDR3 nucleotides are TGCGCCAGCAGTGAGCGGGAGGGCCTTCGTTTTACCAATGAGCAGTTCTTC.

Notes on this clonotype: No DNA is shown, since the ends of the CDR3 on it are uncertain; the CDR3 is the one TCRdb lists. The chain couples TRBV7-5 to TRBJ2-5; the table's D call of TRBD2 was not tested on the DNA. TRBV7-5 is flagged as a pseudogene. Ends included, the CDR3 has 21 residues. CDR3 loop: CISVPEAYNTWRAPQMETQYF.

V is TRBV30 and J is TRBJ2-7; a possible D gene is TRBD1 (6 bases). V shed 4 bases and J shed 0 bases, with 13 bases lying between them. This CDR3 contains 14 residues. Germline-derived CDR1 and CDR2 are GTSNPN and SVGIG (reference sequence). CDR3 in amino acids: CAWTTTGSSYEQYF. CDR3 in DNA: TGTGCCTGGACTACGACAGGCAGCTCCTACGAGCAGTACTTC.

This clonotype was seen once. V is TRBV24-1 and J is TRBJ2-1; D is possibly TRBD2 (7 bases). The CDR3 spans 17 residues. Germline V gene lookup returns CDR1 KGHDR and CDR2 SFDVKD. Trimming pared 3 bases from V and 5 bases from J, leaving 19 bases between. The CDR3 reads CATSDPTGRGGDNEQFF. CDR3 sequence (DNA): TGTGCCACCAGTGATCCTACAGGGAGGGGTGGCGACAATGAGCAGTTCTTC.

This chain joins TRBV19 and TRBJ1-2; no reliable D call. The CDR3 extends over 12 amino acids. CDR1 LNHDA and CDR2 SQIVND come from the germline V gene (reference sequence). The V end lost 6 bases, the J end lost 5 bases, and 10 bases lay between the germline ends. CDR3 loop: CASRDLAYGYTF. In DNA form, the CDR3 reads TGTGCCAGTAGGGATCTTGCGTATGGCTACACCTTC.